This T cell receptor (beta chain) appears in the sequencing data of a study of early T cells in non-severe SARS-CoV-2 infection. Study summary: Chains were unpaired, as sequencing was done on bulk RNA from unsorted whole blood. Overall study findings and caveats: There was a bias toward anti-spike CD8 responses in VDJdb matching, which missed private and CD4 specificities.

Concerning this clonotype itself: The antigen is unknown.

The CDR3 covers 15 residues. The germline CDR1 and CDR2 sequences are MNHEY and SVGEGT. V was trimmed by 1 base and J by 2 bases, leaving 9 bases between them. Individual cDNA molecules carried attached unique molecular identifiers. TCRdb reprocessed the 5' RACE reads with MiXCR, giving one entry per CDR3 protein. The table has about 43,000 distinct CDR3 sequences, under 13% seen once. The chain couples TRBV6-2 or TRBV6-3 to TRBJ2-1; maybe TRBD1 (6 bases). The sequence was obtained from an adult who was a healthcare worker with PCR-confirmed SARS-CoV-2 infection or an uninfected control (not recorded which). Sequencing was performed on whole blood. DNA for the CDR3: TGTGCCAGCAGTTACTTGGACAGAACCTACAATGAGCAGTTCTTC. It yields the protein CASSYLDRTYNEQFF.